What follows are 18 T cell receptor beta chains derived from one specimen sequenced in a study of cytomegalovirus exposure and HLA in healthy donors. Generated by immunoSEQ multiplex PCR, the TCRdb table keeps only in-frame clones and is missing some. The sample lists about 74,000 clones, about 94% occurring once. Material: PBMCs. The receptors were sampled from a man between 18 and 29 years old in good health and CMV-seropositive.

V is TRBV29-1 and J is TRBJ2-5; the match to TRBD2 covers 9 bases. Germline-derived CDR1 and CDR2 are SQVTM and ANQGSEA. The CDR3 spans 14 residues. With 2 bases clipped from V and 4 bases from J, the junction kept 5 bases outside the gene matches. CDR3 residues: CSVELAGLGETQYF. The CDR3 region has the DNA TGCAGCGTTGAACTAGCGGGACTCGGAGAGACCCAGTACTTC.

This chain uses TRBV28 with TRBJ2-1; D uncertain. There are 12 residues in the CDR3. V lost 6 bases to trimming and J lost 6 bases, with 9 bases between them. Germline CDR1 and CDR2: MDHEN and SYDVKM. The DNA for the CDR3 is TGTGCCAGCAGGGGCATGGGCAATGAGCAGTTCTTC. This codes for CASRGMGNEQFF.

V is TRBV5-4 and J is TRBJ1-2; 9 bases agree with TRBD1. Germline lookup yields CDR1 SGHNT and CDR2 YYREEE (reference sequence). This CDR3 has 14 residues. V was pared by 5 bases and J by 4 bases, with 6 bases of the junction left unmatched. CDR3 nucleotides: TGTGCCAGCAGTAGCCCGGGACAGGGCTATGGCTACACCTTC. It yields the protein CASSSPGQGYGYTF. The variable domain in full, with the rest retrieved from reference TRBV5-4 and TRBJ1-2, is ETGVTQSPTHLIKTRGQQVTLRCSSQSGHNTVSWYQQALGQGPQFIFQYYREEENGRGNFPPRFSGLQFPNYSSELNVNALELDDSALYLCASSSPGQGYGYTFGSGTRLTVV.

The gene calls are TRBV6-1 and TRBJ1-5, with D possibly being TRBD1 (6 bases). The length of the CDR3 is 14 residues. The germline V and J ends were trimmed by 4 bases and 6 bases, with 13 bases remaining between them. Germline CDR1 is MNHNS and CDR2 is SASEGT. The CDR3 spells CASSGLTGSQPQHF. The CDR3 region has the DNA TGTGCCAGCAGTGGCCTTACAGGGTCTCAGCCCCAGCATTTT.

V gene TRBV7-9 combines with J gene TRBJ2-5, with a tentative D call TRBD2 (6 bases). V was shortened by 4 bases and J by 5 bases, with 11 bases between the two germline ends. CDR3 length: 13 amino acids. Germline-derived CDR1 and CDR2 are SEHNR and FQNEAQ (reference sequence). CDR3 sequence reads: CASSSTGGETQYF. The CDR3 bases are TGTGCCAGCAGCTCGACTGGAGGGGAGACCCAGTACTTC.

J is TRBJ2-7 and V is TRBV5-1, with 8 bases aligning to TRBD2. Germline loops: CDR1 SGHRS, CDR2 YFSETQ. The CDR3 sequence is 16 residues long. Trimming removed 7 bases from V and 3 bases from J; junction bases left unmatched: 15. The CDR3 nucleotides read TGCGCCAGCTCTTCGGGGTCGGCGGGAGGAGGCTACGAGCAGTACTTC. Its translation: CASSSGSAGGGYEQYF.

CDR3 amino acids: CASSQDREANEKLFF. The CDR3, as DNA: TGTGCCAGCAGCCAGGACAGGGAAGCTAATGAAAAACTGTTTTTT. V gene TRBV7-9 combines with J gene TRBJ1-4; 8 positions match TRBD1. This CDR3 spans 15 amino acids. V gave up 5 bases and J gave up 3 bases; unmatched junction bases: 5. Germline lookup yields CDR1 SEHNR and CDR2 FQNEAQ (reference sequence).

The V and J genes are TRBV27 and TRBJ2-7; 8 positions match TRBD1. The CDR3 contains 12 residues. Looked up from germline, CDR1 is MNHEY and CDR2 is SMNVEV (reference sequence). V shed 6 bases, J shed 7 bases, and the junction held 5 bases outside the gene matches. Written as DNA, the CDR3 is TGTGCCAGCAGGCAGGGGGCGGGGGAGCAGTACTTC. Its protein product is CASRQGAGEQYF.

The chain links TRBV6-1 to TRBJ1-4, with 7 nucleotides matching TRBD1. The J segment lost 4 bases and the V segment lost 5 bases, leaving 4 bases of the junction unmatched. Per germline, CDR1 MNHNS and CDR2 SASEGT. This CDR3 is 14 amino acids long. The CDR3 nucleotides are TGTGCCAGCAGTCGACAGGGCCGTAATGAAAAACTGTTTTTT. Translating it yields CASSRQGRNEKLFF.

V usage is TRBV9 and J usage is TRBJ2-5; D possibly corresponds to TRBD1 (6 bases). The CDR3 spans 15 residues. Germline V gene data show CDR1 as SGDLS and CDR2 as YYNGEE. V was trimmed by 3 bases and J by 1 base, leaving 13 bases between them. Written as DNA, the CDR3 is TGTGCCAGCAGCGCTTCCGGGACACTCCAAGAGACCCAGTACTTC. This codes for CASSASGTLQETQYF.

The V call is TRBV29-1, the J call TRBJ2-3; D is possibly TRBD1 (5 bases). The CDR3 sequence is 14 residues long. The germline gives CDR1 SQVTM, CDR2 ANQGSEA. Trimming took 4 bases from V and 5 from J, leaving 16 bases between them. The CDR3 bases are TGCAGCGTTGGCAGGGCTACCGGTGGAGATACGCAGTATTTT. It is translated as CSVGRATGGDTQYF.

The genes are TRBV5-1 and TRBJ2-5; D gene ambiguous. Germline V CDR1 and CDR2: SGHRS, YFSETQ. The germline V and J ends were trimmed by 1 base and 1 base, with 8 bases remaining between them. The CDR3 runs 14 residues. CDR3 sequence: CASSLIGAQETQYF. The CDR3 DNA reads as TGCGCCAGCAGCTTGATCGGAGCCCAAGAGACCCAGTACTTC.

The V call is TRBV2, the J call TRBJ1-3; TRBD1 is a possible D gene (6 bases). The CDR3 has 15 amino acids. Germline values: CDR1 SNHLY, CDR2 FYNNEI. V lost 3 bases and J lost 2, with 11 bases in between. DNA of the CDR3: TGTGCCAGCAGTGAGAGTACAGGGACTGGAAACACCATATATTTT. It specifies CASSESTGTGNTIYF.

The V call is TRBV5-4, the J call TRBJ2-1, with TRBD2 matching over 10 bases. CDR3 size: 16 residues. Germline assignment: CDR1 SGHNT and CDR2 YYREEE (reference sequence). V was pared by 2 bases and J by 0 bases, with 2 bases of the junction left unmatched. The CDR3 spells CASSFSSGSSYNEQFF. The CDR3, as DNA: TGTGCCAGCAGCTTCTCTAGCGGGAGCTCCTACAATGAGCAGTTCTTC.

The CDR3 here is CASSLTAPYGYTF. In DNA form, the CDR3 reads TGTGCCAGCAGTCTGACAGCTCCGTATGGCTACACCTTC. The chain uses TRBV28 and TRBJ1-2; a weak D match, TRBD1 (5 bases). The CDR3 runs to 13 residues. The V gene's germline CDR1 is MDHEN and CDR2 SYDVKM. V was shortened by 5 bases and J by 5 bases, with 12 bases between the two germline ends.

This clone occurred once. This chain joins TRBV4-1 and TRBJ1-3; 8 nucleotides align to TRBD1. The CDR3 is 16 amino acids. Per germline, CDR1 MGHRA and CDR2 YSYEKL. V was clipped by 0 bases and J by 0 bases; unmatched bases: 1. CDR3 protein: CASSQEGTGSGNTIYF. DNA of the CDR3: TGCGCCAGCAGCCAAGAAGGGACAGGCTCTGGAAACACCATATATTTT.

This chain uses TRBV5-1 with TRBJ2-5, with 12 bases lining up with TRBD1. The CDR3 spans 16 residues. Unmatched junction bases numbered 11, after V lost 6 bases and J lost 5 bases. Per the germline V gene, CDR1 is SGHRS and CDR2 is YFSETQ. This chain's CDR3 is CASTRPGTGGKETQYF. DNA of the CDR3: TGCGCCAGCACCCGACCCGGGACAGGGGGCAAGGAGACCCAGTACTTC.

This sequence joins TRBV2 and TRBJ2-3, with 13 bases aligning to TRBD2. Unmatched junction bases numbered 4, after V lost 10 bases and J lost 3 bases. CDR3 length equals 14 residues. Germline V lookup: CDR1 SNHLY, CDR2 FYNNEI. CDR3 region: CATRTSGSTDTQYF. The CDR3 nucleotides are TGTGCCACTCGGACTAGCGGGAGTACAGATACGCAGTATTTT.